The clone carrying this T cell receptor beta chain was seen at least ten times. The antigen remains undetermined. TCRbeta library preparation incorporated unique molecular identifiers. TCRdb re-derived calls from the PCR reads in MiXCR, one entry per CDR3 protein. The sample contains about 150,000 distinct CDR3 sequences, about 8.8% of which appear only once. The CDR3 spans 15 residues. The V and J ends lost 0 bases and 4 bases, in that order; junction bases with no gene match: 5. Looked up from germline, CDR1 is DFQATT and CDR2 is SNEGSKA (reference sequence). The sample belongs to a study of T-cell reconstitution after alpha-beta-depleted transplantation in children. Findings of the study overall: After transplant, at about two months, alpha-beta T cells were reportedly derived from several hundred expanded graft clones. Some patients' high day-60 TCRbeta diversity was attributed to recipient cells surviving conditioning. By one year post-transplant, T-cell counts and diversity largely arose from T cells that were newly produced.

This material consisted of PBMCs, mostly from graft donor cells, taken 180 days after TCRalphabeta/CD19-depleted stem cell transplant. The V gene is TRBV20-1, the J gene TRBJ1-2; 10 bases are shared with TRBD1. The clonotype originates from a female patient aged 2-9 years who had a stem cell transplant for congenital amegakaryocytic thrombocytopenia, so the T cells may come from the graft donor. The DNA of the CDR3 is TGCAGTGCTAGAGATCAGGGACAGGGGCTCTATGGCTACACCTTC. Translation gives CSARDQGQGLYGYTF.